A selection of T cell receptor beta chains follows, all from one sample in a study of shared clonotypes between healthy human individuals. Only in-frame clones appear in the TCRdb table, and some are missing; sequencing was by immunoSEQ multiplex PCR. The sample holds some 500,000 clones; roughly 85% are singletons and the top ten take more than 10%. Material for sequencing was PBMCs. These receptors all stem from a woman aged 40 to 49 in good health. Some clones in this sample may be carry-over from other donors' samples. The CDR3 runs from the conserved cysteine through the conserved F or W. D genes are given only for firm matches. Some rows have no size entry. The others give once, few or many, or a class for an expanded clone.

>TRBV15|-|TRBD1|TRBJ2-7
TGTGCCACCACACGCAGACAGGGGAACGGTCGGTACGAGCAGTACTTC
CATTRRQGNGRYEQYF
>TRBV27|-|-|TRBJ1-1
TGTGCCAGCAATTGGGGGACTGAAGCTTTCTTT
CASNWGTEAFF
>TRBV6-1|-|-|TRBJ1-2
TGTGCCAGCAGTTATAGAAACTATGGCTACACCTTC
CASSYRNYGYTF
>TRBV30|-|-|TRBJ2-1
TGTGCCTGGACTCCGACTACGAGCTCCTACAATGAGCAGTTCTTC
CAWTPTTSSYNEQFF
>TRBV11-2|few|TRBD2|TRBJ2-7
TGTGCCAGCAGCTTAGGGGTAGCGGGAGGTTACGAGCAGTACTTC
CASSLGVAGGYEQYF
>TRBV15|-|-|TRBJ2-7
TGTGCCACCAGCAGAGATTTGGCAGACTACGAGCAGTACTTC
CATSRDLADYEQYF
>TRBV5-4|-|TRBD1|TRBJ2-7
TGTGCCAGCAGCTCAAAGACGGGACAGGGAATTATAAAGGAGCAGTACTTC
CASSSKTGQGIIKEQYF
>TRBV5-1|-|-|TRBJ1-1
TGCGCCAGCAGCGAAGGACAGAATACTGAAGCTTTCTTT
CASSEGQNTEAFF
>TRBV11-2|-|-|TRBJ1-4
TGTGCCAGCAGGGGGGGTGAAAAACTGTTTTTT
CASRGGEKLFF
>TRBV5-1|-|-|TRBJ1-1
TGCGCCAGCAGCTTAATCCAGGACAACACTGAAGCTTTCTTT
CASSLIQDNTEAFF
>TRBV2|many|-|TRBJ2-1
TGTGCCAGCAGTCCAATAGAGGGGTTTGAGCAGTTCTTC
CASSPIEGFEQFF
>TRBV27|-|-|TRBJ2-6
TGTGCCAGCAGTTTCGCGGGCTCTGGGGCCAACGTCCTGACTTTC
CASSFAGSGANVLTF
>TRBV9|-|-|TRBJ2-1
TGTGCCAGCAGCGTAGTGGGAGGAAACAATGAGCAGTTCTTC
CASSVVGGNNEQFF
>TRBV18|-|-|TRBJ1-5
TGTGCCAGCTCACCGAACGACGGCGTGCGGCCCCAGCATTTT
CASSPNDGVRPQHF
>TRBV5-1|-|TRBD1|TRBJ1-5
TGCGCCAGCAGCTTGGGGACAGGTACTCACAATCAGCCCCAGCATTTT
CASSLGTGTHNQPQHF
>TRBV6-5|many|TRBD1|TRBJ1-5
TGTGCCAGCAGTTGGGGACAGGGCGAACAGCCCCAGCATTTT
CASSWGQGEQPQHF
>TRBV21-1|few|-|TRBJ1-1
TGTGCCAGCAGCAAAGGAAAAGGTTGGCAGGGAATCGGCACTGAAGCTTTCTTT
CASSKGKGWQGIGTEAFF
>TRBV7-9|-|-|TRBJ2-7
TGTGCCAGCAGCTTAATTCAGGGATACGAGCAGTACTTC
CASSLIQGYEQYF
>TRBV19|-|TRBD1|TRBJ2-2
TGTGCCAGTAGAATTGGACAGGGGACCGGGGAGCTGTTTTTT
CASRIGQGTGELFF
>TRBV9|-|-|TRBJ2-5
TGTGCCAGCAGCGATAGGGACGGGTCAGAGACCCAGTACTTC
CASSDRDGSETQYF
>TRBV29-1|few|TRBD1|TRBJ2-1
TGCAGCGTTGGGACCGGGACAGGTGACCACAATGAGCAGTTCTTC
CSVGTGTGDHNEQFF
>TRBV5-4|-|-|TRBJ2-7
TGTGCCAGCAGCCCCGGGGGTAGCTACGAGCAGTACTTC
CASSPGGSYEQYF
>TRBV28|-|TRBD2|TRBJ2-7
TGTGCCAGCAGTGCGGGAGTCCCCTACGAGCAGTACTTC
CASSAGVPYEQYF
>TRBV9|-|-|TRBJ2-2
TGTGCCAGCAGATTCCGGGCGAACACCGGGGAGCTGTTTTTT
CASRFRANTGELFF
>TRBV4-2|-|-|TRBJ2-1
TGTGCCAGCAGCCAAGATATCAATACAGGGAGGGGTGAGCAGTTCTTC
CASSQDINTGRGEQFF
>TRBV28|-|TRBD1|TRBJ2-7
TGTGCCAGCAGTTTCGAGGCAGGGGGCTTCTCCTACGAACAGTACTTC
CASSFEAGGFSYEQYF
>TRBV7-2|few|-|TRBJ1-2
TGTGCCAGCAGCCAAGCCCCCCCGGAACAGAGGGTAGGCTACACCTTC
CASSQAPPEQRVGYTF
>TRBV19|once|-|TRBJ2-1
TGTGCCAGTAGTATTACCACTAGCTCCTACAATGAGCAGTTCTTC
CASSITTSSYNEQFF
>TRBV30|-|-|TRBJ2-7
TGTGCCTGGAGTACCCAATACGAGCAGTACTTC
CAWSTQYEQYF
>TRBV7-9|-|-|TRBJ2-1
TGTGCCAGCAGCGAAGGGGTAGCAACCTCCTACAATGAGCAGTTCTTC
CASSEGVATSYNEQFF
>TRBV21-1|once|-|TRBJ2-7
TGTGCCAGCAGCAAAGCGACAGGGGGACCCCACAAGCTGGAGCAGTACTTC
CASSKATGGPHKLEQYF
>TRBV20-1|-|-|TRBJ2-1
TGCAGTGCCCTGGGCAACAATGAGCAGTTCTTC
CSALGNNEQFF
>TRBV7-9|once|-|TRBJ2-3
TGTGCCAGCAGCTTATTTGTCATGGAAGGTGGAGATACGCAGTATTTT
CASSLFVMEGGDTQYF
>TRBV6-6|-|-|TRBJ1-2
TGTGCCAGCAGTTCCGAGGGGTACGTAGCTGGCTACACCTTC
CASSSEGYVAGYTF
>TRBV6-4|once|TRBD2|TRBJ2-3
TGTGCCAGCAGTCGGCAGCGGGGAGAACTAAATACGCAGTATTTT
CASSRQRGELNTQYF
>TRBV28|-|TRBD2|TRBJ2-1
TGTGCCAGCATTGGGGGACTAGTAGGCAATGAGCAGTTCTTC
CASIGGLVGNEQFF
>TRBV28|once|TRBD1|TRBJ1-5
TGTGCCAGCAGCGGCGGGACAGCGAGCAATCAGCCCCAGCATTTT
CASSGGTASNQPQHF
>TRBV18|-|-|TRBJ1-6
TGTGCCAGCTCACCTTCCGGGACAATTAATTCACCCCTCCACTTT
CASSPSGTINSPLHF